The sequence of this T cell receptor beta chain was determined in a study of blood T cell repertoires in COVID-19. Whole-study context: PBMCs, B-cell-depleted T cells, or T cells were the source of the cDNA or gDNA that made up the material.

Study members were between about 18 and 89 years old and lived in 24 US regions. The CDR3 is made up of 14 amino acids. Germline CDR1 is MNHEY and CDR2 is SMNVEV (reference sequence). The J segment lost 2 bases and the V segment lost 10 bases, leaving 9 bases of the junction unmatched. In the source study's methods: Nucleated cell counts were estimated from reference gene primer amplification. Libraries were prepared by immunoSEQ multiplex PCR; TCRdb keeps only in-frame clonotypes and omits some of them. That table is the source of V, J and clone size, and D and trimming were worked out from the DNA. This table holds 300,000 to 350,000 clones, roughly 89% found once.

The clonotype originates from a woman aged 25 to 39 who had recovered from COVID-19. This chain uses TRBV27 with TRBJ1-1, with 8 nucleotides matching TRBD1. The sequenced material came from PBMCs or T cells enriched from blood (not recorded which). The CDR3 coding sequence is TGTGCCACCTCGGACAGGGAACGAAACACTGAAGCTTTCTTT. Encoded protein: CATSDRERNTEAFF.